This is a list of T cell receptor beta chains from one sample in a study of molecular identifiers for immune sequencing clone quantification. One entry per CDR3 protein results from TCRdb running MiXCR on the PCR reads. The sample contains about half a million distinct CDR3 sequences, about 25% of which appear only once. Sequencing was performed on naive CD8+ T cells from blood, with Jurkat cell RNA spiked in. These receptors all come from a human donor in good health. Some libraries in this study had Jurkat cell RNA spiked in. Both conserved end residues are part of each CDR3. A D gene is named only where the DNA matches it firmly. Where a row states a size, it is once, few, many or the class of an expanded clone; other rows omit it.

clone_size	v_call	j_call	d_call	cdr3_aa	cdr3_nt
few	TRBV6-2/TRBV6-3	TRBJ2-5	TRBD1	CASRHRQGLETQYF	TGTGCCAGCAGACACAGACAGGGGCTCGAGACCCAGTACTTC
NA	TRBV7-9	TRBJ1-1	NA	CASSWDTEGYTEAFF	TGTGCCAGCAGCTGGGACACGGAGGGCTATACTGAAGCTTTCTTT
many	TRBV20-1	TRBJ2-3	TRBD2	CSARDIAGVGDTQYF	TGCAGTGCTAGAGATATAGCGGGAGTCGGTGATACGCAGTATTTT
many	TRBV29-1	TRBJ2-3	NA	CSVAGTPGTQYF	TGCAGCGTTGCGGGGACACCGGGCACGCAGTATTTT
many	TRBV7-9	TRBJ2-3	NA	CASSASLGTTDTQYF	TGTGCCAGCAGCGCTAGCTTAGGGACCACAGATACGCAGTATTTT
few	TRBV6-6	TRBJ2-5	NA	CASSYSLQGEGTQYF	TGTGCCAGCAGTTACTCGTTACAGGGTGAGGGGACCCAGTACTTC
few	TRBV6-2/TRBV6-3	TRBJ1-5	NA	CASSLLLGSNQPQHF	TGTGCCAGCAGCCTCCTGCTAGGGAGCAATCAGCCCCAGCATTTT
many	TRBV4-1	TRBJ1-1	NA	CASSQSRDPNTEAFF	TGCGCCAGCAGCCAAAGCAGGGATCCGAACACTGAAGCTTTCTTT
few	TRBV20-1	TRBJ1-5	NA	CSASTPDSWYSGYQPQHF	TGCAGTGCTAGCACACCCGACAGCTGGTACTCCGGGTATCAGCCCCAGCATTTT
few	TRBV7-9	TRBJ2-2	NA	CASSFGQGELFF	TGTGCCAGCAGCTTTGGCCAAGGGGAGCTGTTTTTT
many	TRBV29-1	TRBJ2-7	TRBD1	CSAIGTAGEQYF	TGCAGCGCCATCGGGACAGCAGGCGAGCAGTACTTC
NA	TRBV6-5	TRBJ1-1	NA	CASSYFAASNTEAFF	TGTGCCAGCAGTTACTTCGCAGCCTCGAACACTGAAGCTTTCTTT
few	TRBV20-1	TRBJ2-2	TRBD2	CSARDPASGLAGELFF	TGCAGTGCTAGAGATCCGGCTAGCGGGCTCGCCGGGGAGCTGTTTTTT
NA	TRBV11-2	TRBJ2-3	NA	CASSEGGYVRNTQYF	TGTGCCAGCAGCGAGGGCGGGTACGTTCGGAATACGCAGTATTTT
NA	TRBV25-1	TRBJ2-7	NA	CASSENGHYAQYF	TGTGCCAGCAGTGAAAACGGACACTACGCGCAGTACTTC
many	TRBV7-9	TRBJ2-7	NA	CASSSTAGYYEQYF	TGTGCCAGCAGCTCGACGGCGGGGTATTACGAGCAGTACTTC
once	TRBV5-1	TRBJ2-5	NA	CVSSLAVNSQETQYF	TGCGTCAGCAGCTTGGCCGTGAATTCTCAAGAGACCCAGTACTTC
NA	TRBV20-1	TRBJ2-7	TRBD2	CSASTSGSDYEQYF	TGCAGTGCTAGTACTAGCGGGAGTGACTACGAGCAGTACTTC
NA	TRBV7-9	TRBJ2-7	TRBD1	CASSSPLGTGSFYEQYF	TGTGCCAGCAGCTCACCTCTCGGGACAGGGTCTTTCTACGAGCAGTACTTC
NA	TRBV24-1	TRBJ2-5	NA	CATSVAGPRQETQYF	TGTGCCACCAGTGTGGCGGGACCCCGCCAAGAGACCCAGTACTTC
many	TRBV5-1	TRBJ2-7	NA	CASSFGLGYEQYF	TGCGCCAGCAGCTTTGGTCTCGGCTACGAGCAGTACTTC
NA	TRBV19	TRBJ2-2	TRBD1	CASSTATGAGELFF	TGTGCCAGTAGTACCGCCACAGGGGCCGGGGAGCTGTTTTTT
many	TRBV4-3	TRBJ2-3	NA	CASSQTNRFPQYF	TGCGCCAGCAGCCAAACTAACAGGTTTCCGCAGTATTTT
many	TRBV5-1	TRBJ2-7	TRBD1	CASYEGTGIYEQYF	TGCGCCAGCTACGAAGGGACAGGTATCTACGAGCAGTACTTC
many	TRBV20-1	TRBJ1-1	NA	CSARGDSNTEAFF	TGCAGTGCTAGGGGTGATTCGAACACTGAAGCTTTCTTT
many	TRBV12-3/TRBV12-4	TRBJ1-5	NA	CASSRGEHSNQPQHF	TGTGCCAGCAGCCGGGGAGAGCATAGCAATCAGCCCCAGCATTTT
few	TRBV3-1	TRBJ2-2	NA	CASSHARRLSNTGELFF	TGTGCCAGCAGCCACGCAAGGAGGCTATCGAACACCGGGGAGCTGTTTTTT
few	TRBV25-1	TRBJ2-7	TRBD1	CASNNGTEISEQYF	TGTGCCAGCAATAATGGGACAGAAATATCCGAGCAGTACTTC
many	TRBV7-2	TRBJ2-7	NA	CASSLVSVGDEQYF	TGTGCCAGCAGCTTAGTTAGTGTAGGGGACGAGCAGTACTTC
NA	TRBV12-3/TRBV12-4	TRBJ1-2	NA	CASNLGHPYGYTF	TGTGCCAGCAATTTAGGACACCCATATGGCTACACCTTC
few	TRBV4-3	TRBJ2-1	NA	CASSQTLGVLNEQFF	TGCGCCAGCAGCCAAACCCTCGGGGTCCTCAATGAGCAGTTCTTC
NA	TRBV27	TRBJ2-1	NA	CASSSHRDNSGNEQFF	TGTGCCAGCAGTTCACACCGGGACAATAGCGGCAATGAGCAGTTCTTC
few	TRBV2	TRBJ2-7	TRBD1	CASSEARQGDTYEQYF	TGTGCCAGCAGTGAAGCCCGACAGGGGGACACCTACGAGCAGTACTTC
few	TRBV27	TRBJ2-3	TRBD2	CASSLLAGDYTQYF	TGTGCCAGCAGTCTACTAGCGGGGGACTATACGCAGTATTTT
many	TRBV30	TRBJ1-1	NA	CAWSPHRVKAFF	TGTGCCTGGAGCCCACACAGGGTTAAAGCTTTCTTT
few	TRBV7-9	TRBJ2-2	NA	CASSLGHLNTGELFF	TGTGCCAGCAGCTTAGGTCACTTAAACACCGGGGAGCTGTTTTTT
NA	TRBV27	TRBJ2-1	NA	CASALGISKGEQFF	TGTGCCAGCGCCCTAGGGATCAGTAAGGGTGAGCAGTTCTTC
NA	TRBV27	TRBJ2-5	NA	CASSYWDQAVGPEETQYF	TGTGCCAGCAGTTACTGGGACCAAGCCGTGGGCCCCGAAGAGACCCAGTACTTC
NA	TRBV13	TRBJ2-2	TRBD2	CASSFGLAGDSGTGEQFF	TGTGCCAGCAGCTTCGGACTAGCGGGAGACTCTGGCACCGGGGAGCAGTTCTTT
NA	TRBV30	TRBJ2-1	TRBD2	CAWSREAGNNEQFF	TGTGCCTGGAGTCGGGAGGCTGGAAACAATGAGCAGTTCTTC
NA	TRBV6-1	TRBJ1-5	NA	CASEGEAYSNQPQHF	TGTGCCAGCGAGGGGGAGGCTTATAGCAATCAGCCCCAGCATTTT
NA	TRBV5-6	TRBJ1-1	NA	CASGLRGRRTEAFF	TGTGCCAGCGGCTTGCGGGGGAGGAGGACTGAAGCTTTCTTT
many	TRBV30	TRBJ2-3	NA	CAWSVRAGAGDTQYF	TGTGCCTGGAGTGTTCGGGCCGGAGCTGGAGATACGCAGTATTTT
NA	TRBV29-1	TRBJ2-7	TRBD2	CSVDGLAGDNEQYF	TGCAGCGTTGATGGACTAGCGGGGGATAACGAGCAGTACTTC
few	TRBV19	TRBJ1-1	NA	CATGGAGVNTEAFF	TGTGCCACCGGAGGGGCAGGCGTGAACACTGAAGCTTTCTTT
many	TRBV11-2	TRBJ2-3	TRBD2	CASSSGTSDTDTQYF	TGTGCCAGCAGCTCCGGGACTAGCGACACAGATACGCAGTATTTT
many	TRBV7-9	TRBJ1-3	NA	CASSDGFSGNTIYF	TGTGCCAGCAGCGACGGATTCTCTGGAAACACCATATATTTT
few	TRBV27	TRBJ2-7	TRBD1	CASSFSGTGSHEQYF	TGTGCCAGCAGTTTCTCCGGGACAGGGAGCCACGAGCAGTACTTC
few	TRBV6-2/TRBV6-3	TRBJ2-7	TRBD2	CASSFKGAGGDTYYEQYF	TGTGCCAGCAGTTTCAAGGGAGCGGGAGGGGACACCTACTACGAGCAGTACTTC
few	TRBV4-2	TRBJ1-2	NA	CASSQEGLVYGYTF	TGTGCCAGCAGCCAAGAGGGATTGGTCTATGGCTACACCTTC
NA	TRBV4-3	TRBJ1-2	NA	CASSQVLFTTYYTF	TGCGCCAGCAGCCAAGTTTTGTTTACGACCTACTACACCTTC
NA	TRBV13	TRBJ2-5	TRBD2	CASRQLAGGQETQYF	TGTGCCAGCAGGCAACTAGCGGGAGGACAAGAGACCCAGTACTTC
few	TRBV5-6	TRBJ1-1	NA	CASSLGAAAFF	TGTGCCAGCAGCCTGGGGGCGGCGGCTTTCTTT
NA	TRBV30	TRBJ2-2	NA	CAWGGADPGELFF	TGTGCCTGGGGGGGGGCCGACCCCGGGGAGCTGTTTTTT
NA	TRBV6-2/TRBV6-3	TRBJ2-2	NA	CASTWTQGSAGELFF	TGTGCCAGCACCTGGACTCAAGGGTCGGCCGGGGAGCTGTTTTTT
few	TRBV27	TRBJ2-7	NA	CASSLDRSEQYF	TGTGCCAGCAGCCTCGACAGATCCGAGCAGTACTTC
few	TRBV27	TRBJ1-2	TRBD1	CASSSQRDRANYGYTF	TGTGCCAGCAGTTCCCAGCGGGACAGAGCTAACTATGGCTACACCTTC